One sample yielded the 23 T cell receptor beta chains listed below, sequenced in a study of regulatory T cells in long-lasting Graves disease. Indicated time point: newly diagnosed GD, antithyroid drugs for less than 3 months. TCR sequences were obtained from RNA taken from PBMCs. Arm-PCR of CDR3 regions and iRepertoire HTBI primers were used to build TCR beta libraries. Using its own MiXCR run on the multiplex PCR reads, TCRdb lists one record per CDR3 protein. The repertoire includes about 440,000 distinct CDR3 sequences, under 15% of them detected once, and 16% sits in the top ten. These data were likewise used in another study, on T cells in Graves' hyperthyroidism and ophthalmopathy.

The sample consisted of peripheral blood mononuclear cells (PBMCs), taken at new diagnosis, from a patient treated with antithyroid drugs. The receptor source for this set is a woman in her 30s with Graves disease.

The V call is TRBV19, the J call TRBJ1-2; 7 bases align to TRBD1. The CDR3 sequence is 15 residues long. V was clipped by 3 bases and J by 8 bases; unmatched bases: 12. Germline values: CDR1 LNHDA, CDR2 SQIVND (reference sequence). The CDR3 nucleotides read TGTGCCAGTAGTATCTCCCACAGGGGTGGGATCGGCTACACCTTC. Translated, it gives CASSISHRGGIGYTF. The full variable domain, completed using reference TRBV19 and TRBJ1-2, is DGGITQSPKYLFRKEGQNVTLSCEQNLNHDAMYWYRQDPGQGLRLIYYSQIVNDFQKGDIAEGYSVSREKKESFPLTVTSAQKNPTAFYLCASSISHRGGIGYTFGSGTRLTVV.

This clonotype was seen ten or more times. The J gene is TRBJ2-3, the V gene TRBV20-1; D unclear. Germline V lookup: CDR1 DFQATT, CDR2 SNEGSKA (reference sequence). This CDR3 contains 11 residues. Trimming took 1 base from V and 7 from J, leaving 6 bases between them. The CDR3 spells CSARVTNTQYF. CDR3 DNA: TGCAGTGCTAGAGTGACCAATACGCAGTATTTT.

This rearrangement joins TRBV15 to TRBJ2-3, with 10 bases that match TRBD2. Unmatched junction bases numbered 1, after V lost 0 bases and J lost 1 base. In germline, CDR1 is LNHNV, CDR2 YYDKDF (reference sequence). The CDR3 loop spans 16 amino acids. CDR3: CATSRESGRGTDTQYF. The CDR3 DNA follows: TGTGCCACCAGCAGAGAAAGCGGGAGGGGCACAGATACGCAGTATTTT. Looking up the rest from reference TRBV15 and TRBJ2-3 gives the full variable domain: DAMVIQNPRYQVTQFGKPVTLSCSQTLNHNVMYWYQQKSSQAPKLLFHYYDKDFNNEADTPDNFQSRRPNTSFCFLDIRSPGLGDTAMYLCATSRESGRGTDTQYFGPGTRLTVL.

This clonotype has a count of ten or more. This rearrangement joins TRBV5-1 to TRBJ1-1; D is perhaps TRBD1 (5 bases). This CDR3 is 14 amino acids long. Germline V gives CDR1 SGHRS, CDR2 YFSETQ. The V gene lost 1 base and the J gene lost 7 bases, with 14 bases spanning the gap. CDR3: CASSLFLSGREAFF. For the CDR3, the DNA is TGCGCCAGCAGCTTGTTTCTGTCAGGGCGTGAAGCTTTCTTT.

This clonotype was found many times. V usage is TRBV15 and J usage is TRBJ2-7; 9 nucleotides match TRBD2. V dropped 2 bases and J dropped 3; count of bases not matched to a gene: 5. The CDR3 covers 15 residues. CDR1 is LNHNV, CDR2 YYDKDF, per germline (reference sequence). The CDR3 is CATSRKREVIYEQYF. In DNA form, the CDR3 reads TGTGCCACCAGCAGAAAGCGGGAGGTAATCTACGAGCAGTACTTC.

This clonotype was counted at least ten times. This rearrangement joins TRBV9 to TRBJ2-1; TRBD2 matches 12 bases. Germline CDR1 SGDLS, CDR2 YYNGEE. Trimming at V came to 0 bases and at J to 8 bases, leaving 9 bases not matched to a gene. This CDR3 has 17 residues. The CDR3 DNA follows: TGTGCCAGCAGCGTAGGAAGGCTAGCGGGAGGGTACGATGAGCAGTTCTTC. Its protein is CASSVGRLAGGYDEQFF.

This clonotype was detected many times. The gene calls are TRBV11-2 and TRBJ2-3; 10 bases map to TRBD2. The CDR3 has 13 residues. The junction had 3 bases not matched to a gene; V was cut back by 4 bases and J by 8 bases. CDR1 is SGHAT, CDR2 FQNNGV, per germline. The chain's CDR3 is CASSSSSGGTQYF. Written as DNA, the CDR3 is TGTGCCAGCAGCTCGTCTAGCGGGGGTACGCAGTATTTT.

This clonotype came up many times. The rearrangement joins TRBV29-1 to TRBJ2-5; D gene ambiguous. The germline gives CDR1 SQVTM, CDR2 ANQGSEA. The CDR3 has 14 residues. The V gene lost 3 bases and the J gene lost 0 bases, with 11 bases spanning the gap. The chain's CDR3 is CSVEGLSYQETQYF. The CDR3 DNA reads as TGCAGCGTTGAGGGCCTCTCGTACCAAGAGACCCAGTACTTC.

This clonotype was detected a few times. The CDR3 loop is CASSLVGSGRYNEQFF. The CDR3 DNA reads TGTGCCAGCAGCTTAGTGGGTAGCGGGAGGTACAATGAGCAGTTCTTC. The chain employs TRBV11-1 and TRBJ2-1; 10 bases align to TRBD2. The junction had 4 bases not matched to a gene; V was cut back by 1 base and J by 4 bases. This CDR3 comprises 16 residues. Germline V gene sequence: CDR1 SGHAT, CDR2 FQDESV (reference sequence). The full variable domain, rest sourced from reference TRBV11-1 and TRBJ2-1, is EAEVAQSPRYKITEKSQAVAFWCDPISGHATLYWYRQILGQGPELLVQFQDESVVDDSQLPKDRFSAERLKGVDSTLKIQPAELGDSAMYLCASSLVGSGRYNEQFFGPGTRLTVL.

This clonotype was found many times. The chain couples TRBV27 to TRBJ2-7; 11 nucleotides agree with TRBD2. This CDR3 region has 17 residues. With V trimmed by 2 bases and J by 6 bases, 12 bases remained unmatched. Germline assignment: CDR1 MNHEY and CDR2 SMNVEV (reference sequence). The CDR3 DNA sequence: TGTGCCAGCAGTTTAGTTCCTAGCGGGAGGTCCGTGGGCGAGCAGTACTTC. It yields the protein CASSLVPSGRSVGEQYF.

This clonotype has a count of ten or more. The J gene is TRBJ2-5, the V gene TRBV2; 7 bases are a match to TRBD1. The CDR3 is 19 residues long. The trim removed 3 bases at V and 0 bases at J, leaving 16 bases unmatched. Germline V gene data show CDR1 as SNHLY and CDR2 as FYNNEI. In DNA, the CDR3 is TGTGCCAGCAGTGAGGACAGGAGAACCCCCACTTTGTACCAAGAGACCCAGTACTTC. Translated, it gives CASSEDRRTPTLYQETQYF.

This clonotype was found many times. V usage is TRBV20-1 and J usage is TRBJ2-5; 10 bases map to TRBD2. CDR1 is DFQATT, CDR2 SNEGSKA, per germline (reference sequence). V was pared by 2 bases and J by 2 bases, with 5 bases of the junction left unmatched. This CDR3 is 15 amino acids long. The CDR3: CSARSRTSGQETQYF. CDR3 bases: TGCAGTGCTAGATCCCGGACTAGCGGACAAGAGACCCAGTACTTC.

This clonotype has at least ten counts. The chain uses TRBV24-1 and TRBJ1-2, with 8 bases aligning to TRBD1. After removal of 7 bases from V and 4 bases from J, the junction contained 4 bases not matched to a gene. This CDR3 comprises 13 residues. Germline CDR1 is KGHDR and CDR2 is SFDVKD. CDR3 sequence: CATSPGTGYGYTF. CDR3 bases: TGTGCCACCAGCCCTGGGACAGGCTATGGCTACACCTTC.

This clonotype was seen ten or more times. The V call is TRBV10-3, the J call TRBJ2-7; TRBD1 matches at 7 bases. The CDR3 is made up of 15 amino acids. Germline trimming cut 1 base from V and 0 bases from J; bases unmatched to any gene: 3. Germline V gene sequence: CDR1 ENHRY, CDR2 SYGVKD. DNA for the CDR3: TGTGCCATCAGTGAGTTGGGACAGTCCTCCTACGAGCAGTACTTC. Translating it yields CAISELGQSSYEQYF.

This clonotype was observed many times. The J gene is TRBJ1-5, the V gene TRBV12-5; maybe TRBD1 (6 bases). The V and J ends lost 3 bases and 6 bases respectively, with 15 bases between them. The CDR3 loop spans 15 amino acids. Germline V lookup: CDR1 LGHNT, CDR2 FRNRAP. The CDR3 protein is CASGFTAGGGQPQHF. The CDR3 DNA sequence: TGTGCTAGTGGTTTCACAGCGGGAGGGGGTCAGCCCCAGCATTTT. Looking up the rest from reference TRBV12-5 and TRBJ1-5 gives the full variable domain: DARVTQTPRHKVTEMGQEVTMRCQPILGHNTVFWYRQTMMQGLELLAYFRNRAPLDDSGMPKDRFSAEMPDATLATLKIQPSEPRDSAVYFCASGFTAGGGQPQHFGDGTRLSIL.

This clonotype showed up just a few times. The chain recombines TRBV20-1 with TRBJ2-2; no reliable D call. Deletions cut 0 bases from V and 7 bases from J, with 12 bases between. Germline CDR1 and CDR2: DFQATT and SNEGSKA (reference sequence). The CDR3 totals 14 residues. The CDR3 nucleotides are TGCAGTGCTAGAGAACTTGATAAGAGCGGGGAGCTGTTTTTT. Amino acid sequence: CSARELDKSGELFF.

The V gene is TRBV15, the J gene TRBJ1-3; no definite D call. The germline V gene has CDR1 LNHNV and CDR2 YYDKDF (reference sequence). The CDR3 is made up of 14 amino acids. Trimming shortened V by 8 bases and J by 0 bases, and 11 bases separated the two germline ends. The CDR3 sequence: CATGERSSGNTIYF. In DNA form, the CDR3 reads TGTGCCACCGGGGAGCGAAGCTCTGGAAACACCATATATTTT. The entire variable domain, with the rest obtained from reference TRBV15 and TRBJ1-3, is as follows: DAMVIQNPRYQVTQFGKPVTLSCSQTLNHNVMYWYQQKSSQAPKLLFHYYDKDFNNEADTPDNFQSRRPNTSFCFLDIRSPGLGDTAMYLCATGERSSGNTIYFGEGSWLTVV.

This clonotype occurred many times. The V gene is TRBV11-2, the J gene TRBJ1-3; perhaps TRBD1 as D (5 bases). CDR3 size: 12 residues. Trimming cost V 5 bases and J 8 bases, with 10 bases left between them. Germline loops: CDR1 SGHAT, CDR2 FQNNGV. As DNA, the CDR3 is TGTGCCAGCAGCACACAGGTTTACACCATATATTTT. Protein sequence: CASSTQVYTIYF. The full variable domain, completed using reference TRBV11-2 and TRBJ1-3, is EAGVAQSPRYKIIEKRQSVAFWCNPISGHATLYWYQQILGQGPKLLIQFQNNGVVDDSQLPKDRFSAERLKGVDSTLKIQPAKLEDSAVYLCASSTQVYTIYFGEGSWLTVV.

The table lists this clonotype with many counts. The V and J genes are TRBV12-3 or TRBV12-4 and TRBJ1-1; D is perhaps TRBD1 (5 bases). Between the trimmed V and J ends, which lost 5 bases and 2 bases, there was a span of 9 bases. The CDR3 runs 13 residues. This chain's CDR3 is CASSTQGNTEAFF. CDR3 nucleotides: TGTGCCAGCAGTACCCAGGGTAACACTGAAGCTTTCTTT.

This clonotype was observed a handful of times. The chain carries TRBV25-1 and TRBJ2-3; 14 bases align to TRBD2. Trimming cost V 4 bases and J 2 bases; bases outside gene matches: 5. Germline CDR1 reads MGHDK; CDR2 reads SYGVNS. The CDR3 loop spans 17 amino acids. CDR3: CASSVGTSGSLTDTQYF. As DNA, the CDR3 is TGTGCCAGCAGTGTGGGGACTAGCGGGAGTCTCACAGATACGCAGTATTTT.

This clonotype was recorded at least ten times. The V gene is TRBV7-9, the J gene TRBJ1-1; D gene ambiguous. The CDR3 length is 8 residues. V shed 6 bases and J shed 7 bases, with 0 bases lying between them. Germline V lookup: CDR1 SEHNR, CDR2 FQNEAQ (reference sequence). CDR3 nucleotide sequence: TGTGCCAGCAGTGAAGCTTTCTTT. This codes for CASSEAFF.

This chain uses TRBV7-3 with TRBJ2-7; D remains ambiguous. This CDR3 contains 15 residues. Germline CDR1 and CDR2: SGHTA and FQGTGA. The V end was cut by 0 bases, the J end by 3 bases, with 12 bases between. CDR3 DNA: TGTGCCAGCAGCTTAACCGAAGGTGCTATCTACGAGCAGTACTTC. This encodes CASSLTEGAIYEQYF.

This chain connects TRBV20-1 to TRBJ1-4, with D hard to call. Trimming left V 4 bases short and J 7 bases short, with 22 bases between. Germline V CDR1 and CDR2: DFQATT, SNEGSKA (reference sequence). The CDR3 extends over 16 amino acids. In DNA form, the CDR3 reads TGCAGTGCTACGCAACTTATAGGCTGGCCGGTTGAAAAACTGTTTTTT. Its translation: CSATQLIGWPVEKLFF.